This TCR beta chain came from a study of blood T cell repertoires in COVID-19. Across the whole study: PBMCs, B-cell-depleted T cells, or T cells were the source of the cDNA or gDNA that made up the material.

This CDR3 comprises 17 residues. Trimming took 1 base from V and 8 from J; bases not matched to a gene: 12. Germline lookup yields CDR1 LNHDA and CDR2 SQIVND (reference sequence). How the authors handled the data: Reference gene primer amplification gave estimated nucleated cell counts. Clones were read by immunoSEQ multiplex PCR, and TCRdb kept only the in-frame ones, dropping some. V, J and clone size derive from that table, while D and trimming were established from the DNA sequence. The sample has about 190,000 clones; roughly 80% are singletons. This chain joins TRBV19 and TRBJ2-4; the match to TRBD2 covers 9 bases. The TCR was taken from a man aged 60 to 69 with active or convalescent COVID-19. Sequencing was performed on peripheral blood. DNA for the CDR3: TGTGCCAGTAGTATAGTTGGTAGCGGGAGCCCAAAGGACATTCAGTACTTC. Residues: CASSIVGSGSPKDIQYF.